This T cell receptor beta chain was captured by sequencing in a study of blood T cell repertoires in COVID-19. The study assigned cohorts using participant-reported clinical history. Method: immunoSEQ multiplex PCR; TCRdb's copy keeps in-frame clones and lacks some. This table has fewer than 350,000 clones, 85% appearing once. The receptor's source is a woman in her 30s who had been exposed to COVID-19. The source material was PBMCs or T cells enriched from blood (not recorded which).

The CDR3, as DNA: TGTGCCAGTAGGAAGTCGGGTGACACTGAAGCTTTCTTT. This translates into CASRKSGDTEAFF. The V gene is TRBV2, the J gene TRBJ1-1; D call uncertain. This CDR3 is built from 13 residues. The germline V gene encodes CDR1 SNHLY and CDR2 FYNNEI. V dropped 9 bases and J dropped 3 bases, with 14 bases sitting between them.